The rows below give T cell receptor beta chains drawn from one sample of a study of blood T cell repertoires in COVID-19. The repertoire was sequenced with immunoSEQ multiplex PCR; TCRdb's copy has only in-frame clones and lacks some. The sample lists around 11,000 clones; approximately 89% were seen once. The sequenced material came from peripheral blood. The source of these receptors is a human donor in a cohort sampled during active COVID-19. The CDR3 runs from the conserved cysteine through the conserved F or W. The order of the fields is clone size, D gene, V gene, J gene, CDR3 DNA, CDR3 protein. D genes are given only for firm matches. Rows may omit the clone size; those that give it use once, few, many or a size class.

>.|.|TRBV7-3|TRBJ1-2
TGTGCCAGCAGCCCAGGGCAGGGCTATGGCTACACCTTC
CASSPGQGYGYTF
>.|.|TRBV18|TRBJ2-1
TGTGCCAGCTCAGCGCGAGGGAAGGGTAGCTCCTACAATGAGCAGTTCTTC
CASSARGKGSSYNEQFF
>.|.|TRBV2|TRBJ2-6
TGTGCCAGCAGTGAACAGTTCTCAGGGGCCAACGTCCTGACTTTC
CASSEQFSGANVLTF
>.|TRBD1|TRBV18|TRBJ2-6
TGTGCCAGCTCGCCTCTCACAGGGGTGCTCCCCTCTGGGGCCAACGTCCTGACTTTC
CASSPLTGVLPSGANVLTF
>.|TRBD1|TRBV19|TRBJ1-1
TGTGCCAGTAGTAACAGGGGGCGATTGGAAGCTTTCTTT
CASSNRGRLEAFF
>.|TRBD1|TRBV7-3|TRBJ1-2
TGTGCCAGCAGCTCCGGGACAGGTGGCTACACCTTC
CASSSGTGGYTF
>.|TRBD2|TRBV2|TRBJ2-3
TGTGCCAGCAGCAGCGGGGGGGCCGTTGCAGATACGCAGTATTTT
CASSSGGAVADTQYF
>.|.|TRBV11-2|TRBJ1-2
TGTGCCAGCAGCTTAGGTAACAGGGATGGCTACACCTTC
CASSLGNRDGYTF
>.|.|TRBV27|TRBJ1-6
TGTGCCAGCAGTTTAGGGAGATCACCCCTCCACTTT
CASSLGRSPLHF
>.|TRBD1|TRBV29-1|TRBJ1-4
TGCAGCGTTCGGGGACAGGATGAAAAACTGTTTTTT
CSVRGQDEKLFF
>.|TRBD2|TRBV9|TRBJ2-2
TGTGCCAGCAGCCCACTAGCGGGGAACACCGGGGAGCTGTTTTTT
CASSPLAGNTGELFF
>.|.|TRBV30|TRBJ2-7
TGTGCCTGGAAAGGGGCAGGTAGCTCCTACGAGCAGTACTTC
CAWKGAGSSYEQYF
>.|.|TRBV18|TRBJ1-1
TGTGCCAGCTCAAGTTATCACGGGGTTGGGGACACTGAAGCTTTCTTT
CASSSYHGVGDTEAFF
>.|TRBD1|TRBV10-3|TRBJ2-3
TGTGCCATCACTCCCGGGACAGGGGTAAATACGCAGTATTTT
CAITPGTGVNTQYF
>.|TRBD1|TRBV19|TRBJ1-4
TGTGCCAGTAGTCCCACAGGGGTGGATATAGAAAAACTGTTTTTT
CASSPTGVDIEKLFF
>.|TRBD1|TRBV27|TRBJ1-4
TGTGCCAGCAGTTCGCAACAGGGGGCGCGAGAAAAACTGTTTTTT
CASSSQQGAREKLFF
>.|TRBD1|TRBV30|TRBJ1-2
TGTGCCTGGAGGGACAGGGGAGGCTCCTATGGCTACACCTTC
CAWRDRGGSYGYTF
>.|.|TRBV5-5|TRBJ2-1
TGTGCCAGCAGCCCGGGATCACTCTCCTACAATGAGCAGTTCTTC
CASSPGSLSYNEQFF
>.|.|TRBV3-1/TRBV3-2|TRBJ2-3
TGTGCCAGCAGCCAAGATCCCCGGCACTATTACACAGATACGCAGTATTTT
CASSQDPRHYYTDTQYF
>.|.|TRBV9|TRBJ2-7
TGTGCCAGCAGTGCTATCGCGGGAGAGCAGTACTTC
CASSAIAGEQYF
>.|TRBD2|TRBV7-2|TRBJ2-5
TGTGCCAGCGGGAGGGCCGGAGAGACCCAGTACTTC
CASGRAGETQYF
>.|.|TRBV4-1|TRBJ2-7
TGCGCCAGCAGCCAAGAGGGAGTGGGGTCCCCCTACGAGCAGTACTTC
CASSQEGVGSPYEQYF
>.|TRBD1|TRBV27|TRBJ2-7
TGTGCCAGCGCCGCGACAGGGGTGGGCTACGAGCAGTACTTC
CASAATGVGYEQYF
>.|.|TRBV7-9|TRBJ2-7
TGTGCCAGCAGCTTAGTTGGGCAGGGGCGCAACGAGCAGTACTTC
CASSLVGQGRNEQYF
>.|TRBD2|TRBV3-1/TRBV3-2|TRBJ2-2
TGTGCCAGCAGCCACGGACTAGCGGGGCGCACCGGGGAGCTGTTTTTT
CASSHGLAGRTGELFF
>once|.|TRBV5-5|TRBJ2-1
TGTGCCAGCAGCCCGTTCCACAGGGCGGACAATGAGCAGTTCTTC
CASSPFHRADNEQFF
>.|.|TRBV18|TRBJ2-1
TGTGCCAGCTCACCACCGGGGGGGGCTTACAATGAGCAGTTCTTC
CASSPPGGAYNEQFF
>.|.|TRBV19|TRBJ2-3
TGTGCCAGTAGTATTACCCCAGGGGACCTCTACACAGATACGCAGTATTTT
CASSITPGDLYTDTQYF
>.|TRBD2|TRBV14|TRBJ2-3
TGTGCCAGCAGCCCTCGGGCTAGCGGGGGCACAGATACGCAGTATTTT
CASSPRASGGTDTQYF
>.|.|TRBV2|TRBJ1-1
TGTGCCAGCATGATCAGGGGCGCTTTCTTT
CASMIRGAFF
>.|TRBD1|TRBV5-1|TRBJ2-7
TGCGCCAGCAGCTTGGGACAGGGATTCTCCTACGAGCAGTACTTC
CASSLGQGFSYEQYF
>.|TRBD2|TRBV3-1/TRBV3-2|TRBJ2-2
TGTGCCAGCAGCCAAGTAAGGCGGGGGGGCGACGGGGAGCTGTTTTTT
CASSQVRRGGDGELFF
>.|.|TRBV19|TRBJ1-1
TGTGCCAGTAGTATAGTAGGCGGTAAGAACACTGAAGCTTTCTTT
CASSIVGGKNTEAFF
>.|.|TRBV11-2|TRBJ1-1
TGTGCCAGCAGCAATAACATGAACACTGAAGCTTTCTTT
CASSNNMNTEAFF
>.|TRBD1|TRBV6-2/TRBV6-3|TRBJ2-5
TGTGCCAGCAGTCTCCCGGGACAGTTCCAAGAGACCCAGTACTTC
CASSLPGQFQETQYF
>.|TRBD1|TRBV27|TRBJ2-7
TGTGCCAGCAGCCTACAGGGGGACGCCGGCTACGAGCAGTACTTC
CASSLQGDAGYEQYF
>.|.|TRBV19|TRBJ2-5
TGTGCCAGTAGTTCACAGGGTGAGACCCAGTACTTC
CASSSQGETQYF
>.|TRBD1|TRBV3-1/TRBV3-2|TRBJ1-2
TGTGCCAGCAGCTCCCGGGACAGGGGAGTTAACTATGGCTACACCTTC
CASSSRDRGVNYGYTF
>.|.|TRBV6-4|TRBJ1-2
TGTGCCAGCAGTGACTGGGGAGGGACTGGCGGCTACACCTTC
CASSDWGGTGGYTF
>.|.|TRBV7-9|TRBJ1-1
TGTGCCAGCAGCCCGGTTCAACAGGGACCGAACACTGAAGCTTTCTTT
CASSPVQQGPNTEAFF
>.|.|TRBV5-4|TRBJ2-1
TGTGCCAGCAGCTTTGACAGCGAGCAGTTCTTC
CASSFDSEQFF
>.|TRBD1|TRBV9|TRBJ2-7
TGTGCCAGCAGCGTAGACAGGGGCCACGAGCAGTACTTC
CASSVDRGHEQYF
>.|TRBD2|TRBV4-3|TRBJ2-7
TGCGCCAGCAGCCAAGATCGGGGGGGAGGATCCTACGAGCAGTACTTC
CASSQDRGGGSYEQYF
>.|TRBD2|TRBV7-2|TRBJ2-1
TGTGCCAGCAGCCAAGGACTAGCGGGGGCACGGTTCTTC
CASSQGLAGARFF
>.|.|TRBV5-1|TRBJ1-1
TGCGCCAGCAGCTTGGCAGGGGCGAACACTGAAGCTTTCTTT
CASSLAGANTEAFF
>.|.|TRBV4-3|TRBJ2-5
TGCGCCAGCAGCCAAGACGGTGCTTCCTCGGGGGAAGAGACCCAGTACTTC
CASSQDGASSGEETQYF
>.|TRBD2|TRBV7-2|TRBJ2-7
TGTGCCAGCAGCCCCGGGACTATCTACGAGCAGTACTTC
CASSPGTIYEQYF
>.|TRBD1|TRBV5-1|TRBJ2-2
TGCGCCAGCAGCTCCGGGACAGGGAGCACCGGGGAGCTGTTTTTT
CASSSGTGSTGELFF
>.|TRBD1|TRBV18|TRBJ1-1
TGTGCCAGCTCTAGAGGACAGGGGGGCACTGAAGCTTTCTTT
CASSRGQGGTEAFF